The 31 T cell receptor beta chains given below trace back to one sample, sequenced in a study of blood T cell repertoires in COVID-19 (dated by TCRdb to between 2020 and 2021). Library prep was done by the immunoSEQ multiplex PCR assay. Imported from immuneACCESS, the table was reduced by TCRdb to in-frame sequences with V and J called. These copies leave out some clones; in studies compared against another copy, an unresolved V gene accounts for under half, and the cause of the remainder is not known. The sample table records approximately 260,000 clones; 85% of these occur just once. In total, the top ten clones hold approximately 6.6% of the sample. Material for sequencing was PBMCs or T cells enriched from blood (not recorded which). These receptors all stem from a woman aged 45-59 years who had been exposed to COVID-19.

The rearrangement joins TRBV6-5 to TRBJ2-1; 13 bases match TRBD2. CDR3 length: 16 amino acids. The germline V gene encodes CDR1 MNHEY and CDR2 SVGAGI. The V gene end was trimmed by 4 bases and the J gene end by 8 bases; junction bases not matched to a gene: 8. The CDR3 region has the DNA TGTGCCAGCAGTTTTCGACTAGCGGGGGGTCTCGATGAGCAGTTCTTC. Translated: CASSFRLAGGLDEQFF.

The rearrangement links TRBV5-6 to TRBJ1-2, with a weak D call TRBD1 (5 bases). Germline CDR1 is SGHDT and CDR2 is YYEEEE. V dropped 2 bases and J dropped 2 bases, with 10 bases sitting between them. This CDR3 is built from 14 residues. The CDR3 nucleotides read TGTGCCAGCAGCTTCGCGGGGCTCAACTATGGCTACACCTTC. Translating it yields CASSFAGLNYGYTF.

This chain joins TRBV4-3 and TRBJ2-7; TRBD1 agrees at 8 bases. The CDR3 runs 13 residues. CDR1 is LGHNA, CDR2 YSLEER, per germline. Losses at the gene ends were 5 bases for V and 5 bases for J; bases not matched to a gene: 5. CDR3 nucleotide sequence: TGCGCCAGCAGCAAGACAGGGGAACACGAGCAGTACTTC. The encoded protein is CASSKTGEHEQYF.

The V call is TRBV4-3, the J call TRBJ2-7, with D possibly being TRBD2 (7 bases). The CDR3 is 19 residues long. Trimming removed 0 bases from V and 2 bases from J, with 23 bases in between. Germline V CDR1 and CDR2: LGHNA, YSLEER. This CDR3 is CASSQEVGGQTSSPYEQYF. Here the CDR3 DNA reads TGCGCCAGCAGCCAAGAAGTGGGGGGGCAGACCAGCTCTCCCTACGAGCAGTACTTC.

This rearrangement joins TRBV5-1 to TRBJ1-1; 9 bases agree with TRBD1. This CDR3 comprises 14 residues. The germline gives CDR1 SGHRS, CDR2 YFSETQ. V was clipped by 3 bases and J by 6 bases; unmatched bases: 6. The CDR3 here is CASSSGQGNAEAFF. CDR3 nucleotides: TGCGCCAGCAGCTCGGGACAGGGTAACGCTGAAGCTTTCTTT.

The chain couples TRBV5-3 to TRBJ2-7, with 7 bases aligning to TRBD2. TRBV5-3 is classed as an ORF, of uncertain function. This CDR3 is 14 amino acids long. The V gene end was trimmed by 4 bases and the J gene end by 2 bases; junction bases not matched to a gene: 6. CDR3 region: CARSSSGEPYEQYF. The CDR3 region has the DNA TGTGCCAGAAGCAGCAGCGGGGAGCCCTACGAGCAGTACTTC.

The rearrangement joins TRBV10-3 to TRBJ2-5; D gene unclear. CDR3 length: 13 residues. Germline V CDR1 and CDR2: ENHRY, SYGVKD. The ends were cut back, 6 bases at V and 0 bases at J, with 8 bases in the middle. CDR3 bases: TGTGCCATCAGGGTGGAGAACCAAGAGACCCAGTACTTC. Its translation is CAIRVENQETQYF.

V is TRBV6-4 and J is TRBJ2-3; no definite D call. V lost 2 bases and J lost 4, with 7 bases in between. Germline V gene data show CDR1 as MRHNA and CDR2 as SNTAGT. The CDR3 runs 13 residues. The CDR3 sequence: CASSDGNSDTQYF. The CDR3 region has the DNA TGTGCCAGCAGTGACGGTAACTCAGATACGCAGTATTTT.

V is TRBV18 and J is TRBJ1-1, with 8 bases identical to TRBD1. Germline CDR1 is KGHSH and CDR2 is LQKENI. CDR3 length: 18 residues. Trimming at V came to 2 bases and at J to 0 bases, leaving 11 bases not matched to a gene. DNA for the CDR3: TGTGCCAGCTCACCAAAAATACGACAGGGGTTTATGAACACTGAAGCTTTCTTT. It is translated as CASSPKIRQGFMNTEAFF.

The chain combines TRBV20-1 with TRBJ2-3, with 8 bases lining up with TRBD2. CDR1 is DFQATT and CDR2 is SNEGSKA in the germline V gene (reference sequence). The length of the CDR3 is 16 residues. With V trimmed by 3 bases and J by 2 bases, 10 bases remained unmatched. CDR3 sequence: CSASGASGGLTDTQYF. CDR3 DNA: TGCAGTGCTAGTGGCGCAAGCGGGGGCCTCACAGATACGCAGTATTTT.

The CDR3, as DNA: TGTGCCAGCAGCTCCGAGGACAGGGGGTTTTTCACCGGGGAGCTGTTTTTT. Translating gives CASSSEDRGFFTGELFF. The rearrangement uses TRBV5-5 and TRBJ2-2; 10 nucleotides match TRBD1. This CDR3 has 17 residues. Trimming at V came to 3 bases and at J to 4 bases, leaving 9 bases not matched to a gene. From germline, CDR1 is SGHKS and CDR2 YYEKEE (reference sequence).

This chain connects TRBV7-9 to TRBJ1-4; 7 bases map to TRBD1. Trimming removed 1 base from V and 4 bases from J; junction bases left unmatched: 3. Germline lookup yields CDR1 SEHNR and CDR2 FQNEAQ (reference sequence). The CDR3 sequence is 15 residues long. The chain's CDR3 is CASSLGDSSNEKLFF. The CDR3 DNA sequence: TGTGCCAGCAGCTTAGGGGACAGCAGTAATGAAAAACTGTTTTTT.

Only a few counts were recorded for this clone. Written as DNA, the CDR3 is TGTGCCAGCAGCTTAGATCTAGGCCGGAAGGGACTTAATGAAAAACTGTTTTTT. This translates into CASSLDLGRKGLNEKLFF. The V gene is TRBV11-2, the J gene TRBJ1-4, with a tentative D call TRBD1 (5 bases). V lost 0 bases and J 4 bases, leaving 18 bases between the germline ends. Germline lookup yields CDR1 SGHAT and CDR2 FQNNGV. This CDR3 has 18 amino acids.

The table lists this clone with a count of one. CDR3 in amino acids: CASSVPLTLGDTEAFF. The CDR3 bases are TGTGCCAGCAGTGTCCCTCTGACATTAGGGGACACTGAAGCTTTCTTT. The V gene is TRBV28, the J gene TRBJ1-1; a possible D gene is TRBD1 (5 bases). This CDR3 has 16 residues. From germline, CDR1 is MDHEN and CDR2 SYDVKM. V was trimmed by 5 bases and J by 3 bases, leaving 19 bases between them.

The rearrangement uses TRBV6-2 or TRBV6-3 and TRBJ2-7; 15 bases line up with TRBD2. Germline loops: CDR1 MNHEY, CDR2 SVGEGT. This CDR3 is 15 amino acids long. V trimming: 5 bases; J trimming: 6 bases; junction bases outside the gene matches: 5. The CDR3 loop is CASSDGLAGGVEQYF. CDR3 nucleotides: TGTGCCAGCAGTGACGGACTAGCGGGGGGGGTCGAGCAGTACTTC.

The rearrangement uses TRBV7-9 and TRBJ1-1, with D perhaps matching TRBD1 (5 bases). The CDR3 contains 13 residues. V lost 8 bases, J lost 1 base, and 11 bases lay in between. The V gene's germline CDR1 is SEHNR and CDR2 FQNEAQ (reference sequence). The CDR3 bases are TGTGCCAGCGGGGCTTTCACGAACACTGAAGCTTTCTTT. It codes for CASGAFTNTEAFF.

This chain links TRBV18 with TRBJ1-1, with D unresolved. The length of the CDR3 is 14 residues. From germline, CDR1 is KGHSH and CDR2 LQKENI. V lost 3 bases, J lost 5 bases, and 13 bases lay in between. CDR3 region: CASSPYPGGTEAFF. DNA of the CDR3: TGTGCCAGCTCACCTTACCCCGGTGGTACTGAAGCTTTCTTT.

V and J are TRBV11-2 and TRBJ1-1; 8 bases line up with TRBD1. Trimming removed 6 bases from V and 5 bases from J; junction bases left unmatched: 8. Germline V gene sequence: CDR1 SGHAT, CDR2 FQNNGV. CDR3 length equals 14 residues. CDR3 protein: CASSPDRGGTEAFF. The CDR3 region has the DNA TGTGCCAGCAGTCCAGACAGGGGAGGTACTGAAGCTTTCTTT.

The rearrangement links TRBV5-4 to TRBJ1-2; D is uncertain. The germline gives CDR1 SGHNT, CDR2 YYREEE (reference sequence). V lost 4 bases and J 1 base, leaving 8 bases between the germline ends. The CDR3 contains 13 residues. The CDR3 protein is CASSEGVNYGYTF. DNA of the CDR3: TGTGCCAGCAGCGAAGGAGTTAACTATGGCTACACCTTC.

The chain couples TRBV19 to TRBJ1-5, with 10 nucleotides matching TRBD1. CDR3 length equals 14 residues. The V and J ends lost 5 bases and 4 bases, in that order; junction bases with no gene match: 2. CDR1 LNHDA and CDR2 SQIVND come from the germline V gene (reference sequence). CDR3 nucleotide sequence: TGTGCCAGTAGTTTGGGACAGGGGAATCAGCCCCAGCATTTT. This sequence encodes CASSLGQGNQPQHF.

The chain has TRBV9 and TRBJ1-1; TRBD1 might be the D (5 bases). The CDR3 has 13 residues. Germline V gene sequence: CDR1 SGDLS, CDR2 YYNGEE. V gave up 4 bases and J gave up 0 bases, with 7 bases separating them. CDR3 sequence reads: CASSQGMNTEAFF. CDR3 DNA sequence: TGTGCCAGCAGCCAGGGTATGAACACTGAAGCTTTCTTT.

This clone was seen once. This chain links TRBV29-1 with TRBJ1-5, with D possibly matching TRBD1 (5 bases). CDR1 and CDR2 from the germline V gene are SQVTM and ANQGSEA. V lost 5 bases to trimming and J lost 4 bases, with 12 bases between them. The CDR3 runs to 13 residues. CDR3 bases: TGCAGCGTTAAACAGGCCGAGAATCAGCCCCAGCATTTT. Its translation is CSVKQAENQPQHF.

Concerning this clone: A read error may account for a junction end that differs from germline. The CDR3, as DNA: TGTGCCAGCAGTGACAGGACAGAGGTTAACTTT. Translated, it gives CASSDRTEVNF. This chain uses TRBV3-1 (or the pseudogene TRBV3-2) with TRBJ1-6, with D perhaps TRBD1 (6 bases). The V gene's germline CDR1 is LGHDT and CDR2 YNNKEL (reference sequence). The CDR3 extends over 11 amino acids.

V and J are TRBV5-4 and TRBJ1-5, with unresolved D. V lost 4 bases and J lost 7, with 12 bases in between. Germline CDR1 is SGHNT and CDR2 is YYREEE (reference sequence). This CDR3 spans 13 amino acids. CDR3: CASSLLPGQPQHF. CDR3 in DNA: TGTGCCAGCAGCCTTCTCCCGGGGCAGCCCCAGCATTTT. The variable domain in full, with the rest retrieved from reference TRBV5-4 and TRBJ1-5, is ETGVTQSPTHLIKTRGQQVTLRCSSQSGHNTVSWYQQALGQGPQFIFQYYREEENGRGNFPPRFSGLQFPNYSSELNVNALELDDSALYLCASSLLPGQPQHFGDGTRLSIL.

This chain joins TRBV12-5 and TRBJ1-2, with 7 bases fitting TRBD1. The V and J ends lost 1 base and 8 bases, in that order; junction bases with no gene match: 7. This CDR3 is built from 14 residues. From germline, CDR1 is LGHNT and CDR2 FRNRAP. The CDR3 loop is CASGLGQGRVGYTF. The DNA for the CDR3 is TGTGCTAGTGGTTTGGGACAGGGTCGTGTGGGCTACACCTTC.

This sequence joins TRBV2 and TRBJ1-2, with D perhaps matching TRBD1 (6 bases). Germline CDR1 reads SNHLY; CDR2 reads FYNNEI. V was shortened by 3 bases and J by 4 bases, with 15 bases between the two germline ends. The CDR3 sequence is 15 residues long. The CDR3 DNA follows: TGTGCCAGCAGTGATCGGGGGCGGGAGGGCTATGGCTACACCTTC. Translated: CASSDRGREGYGYTF.

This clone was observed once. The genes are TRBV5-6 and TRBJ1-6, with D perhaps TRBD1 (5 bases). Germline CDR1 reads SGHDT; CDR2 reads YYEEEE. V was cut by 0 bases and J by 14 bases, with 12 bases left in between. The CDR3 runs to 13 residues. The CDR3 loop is CASSLGRQGALHF. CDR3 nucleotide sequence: TGTGCCAGCAGCTTGGGGCGCCAAGGGGCCCTCCACTTT.

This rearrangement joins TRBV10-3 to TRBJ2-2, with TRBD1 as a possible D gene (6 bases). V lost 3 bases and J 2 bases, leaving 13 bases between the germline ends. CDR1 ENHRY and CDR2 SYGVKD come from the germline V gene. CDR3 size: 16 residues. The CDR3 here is CAISDYRVGNTGELFF. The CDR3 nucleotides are TGTGCCATCAGTGATTACAGGGTTGGTAACACCGGGGAGCTGTTTTTT.

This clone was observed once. The CDR3 sequence: CASSLSGLEGYTF. DNA of the CDR3: TGTGCCAGCAGTTTATCAGGGCTCGAAGGCTACACCTTC. This chain uses TRBV12-3 or TRBV12-4 with TRBJ1-2; D is perhaps TRBD1 (5 bases). V lost 2 bases to trimming and J lost 8 bases, with 12 bases between them. The length of the CDR3 is 13 residues.

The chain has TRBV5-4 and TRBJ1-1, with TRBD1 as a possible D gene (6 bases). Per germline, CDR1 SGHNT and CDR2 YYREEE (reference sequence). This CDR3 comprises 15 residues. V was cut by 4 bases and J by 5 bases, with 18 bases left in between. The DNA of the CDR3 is TGTGCCAGCAGCCTGGGAGGGGGGGGCCGGACTGAAGCTTTCTTT. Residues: CASSLGGGGRTEAFF.

The CDR3 sequence: CASSLTGTGANVLTF. In nucleotides, the CDR3 is TGTGCCAGCAGCTTGACAGGGACTGGGGCCAACGTCCTGACTTTC. The chain recombines TRBV2 with TRBJ2-6; 7 nucleotides match TRBD1. Trimming removed 6 bases from V and 2 bases from J; junction bases left unmatched: 4. CDR3 length: 15 amino acids. From germline, CDR1 is SNHLY and CDR2 FYNNEI. The full variable domain, completed using reference TRBV2 and TRBJ2-6, is EPEVTQTPSHQVTQMGQEVILRCVPISNHLYFYWYRQILGQKVEFLVSFYNNEISEKSEIFDDQFSVERPDGSNFTLKIRSTKLEDSAMYFCASSLTGTGANVLTFGAGSRLTVL.